This T cell receptor beta chain appears in the sequencing data of a study of blood T cells in healthy people across ages. The authors ran a second PCR of about 7 to 11 cycles using a sample-barcoded 5' primer and a J-beta primer mix. Each CDR3 protein gets one entry after TCRdb re-called the 5' RACE reads with MiXCR. The sample holds about 640,000 distinct CDR3 sequences, approximately 50% seen once. V was shortened by 5 bases and J by 5 bases, with 4 bases between the two germline ends. CDR3 length equals 11 residues. CDR1 and CDR2 from the germline V gene are SGHTA and FQGNSA. This clonotype has just a few counts.

The receptor comes from a man in his 60s in good health. The rearrangement links TRBV7-2 to TRBJ2-1; D is unclear. The source material was blood. The DNA of the CDR3 is TGTGCCAGCAGCGAGCACAATGAGCAGTTCTTC. Translated: CASSEHNEQFF.